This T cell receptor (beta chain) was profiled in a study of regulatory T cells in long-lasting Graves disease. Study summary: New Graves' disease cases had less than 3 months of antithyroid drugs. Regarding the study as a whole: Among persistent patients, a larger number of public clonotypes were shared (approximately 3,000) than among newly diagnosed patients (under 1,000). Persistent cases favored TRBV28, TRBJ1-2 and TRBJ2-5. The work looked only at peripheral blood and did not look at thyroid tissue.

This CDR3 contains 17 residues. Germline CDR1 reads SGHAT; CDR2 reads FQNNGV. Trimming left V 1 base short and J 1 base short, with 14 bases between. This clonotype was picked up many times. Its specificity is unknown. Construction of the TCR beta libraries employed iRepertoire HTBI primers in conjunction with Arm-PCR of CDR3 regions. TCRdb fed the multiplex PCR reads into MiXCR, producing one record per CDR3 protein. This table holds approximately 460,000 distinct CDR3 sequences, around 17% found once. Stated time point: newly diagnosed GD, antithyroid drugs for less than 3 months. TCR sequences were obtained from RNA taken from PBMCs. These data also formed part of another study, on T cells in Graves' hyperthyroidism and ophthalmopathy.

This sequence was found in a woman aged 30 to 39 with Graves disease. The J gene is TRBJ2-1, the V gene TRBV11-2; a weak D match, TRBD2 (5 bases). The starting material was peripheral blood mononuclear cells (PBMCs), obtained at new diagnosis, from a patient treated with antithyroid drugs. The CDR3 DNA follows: TGTGCCAGCAGCTTAGCTAGGCAGCTAGCTTCCTACAATGAGCAGTTCTTC. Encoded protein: CASSLARQLASYNEQFF.